These 24 T cell receptor beta chains originate from one sample sequenced in a study of T-cell reconstitution after alpha-beta-depleted transplantation in children. Unique molecular identifiers tagged the TCRbeta library. TCRdb called the PCR reads again in MiXCR, with one record for every CDR3 protein. Of hundreds of thousands of distinct CDR3 sequences listed, around 17% are singletons. Specimen: PBMCs from the stem cell graft donor, collected from the stem cell graft. These receptors were collected from a human donor who donated a stem cell graft to a child with acute myeloid leukemia.

The rearrangement joins TRBV28 to TRBJ2-1; D possibly corresponds to TRBD2 (6 bases). CDR1 and CDR2 from the germline V gene are MDHEN and SYDVKM. Trimming shortened V by 5 bases and J by 6 bases, and 17 bases separated the two germline ends. The CDR3 loop spans 15 amino acids. The CDR3 protein is CASSPPGLQANEQFF. The CDR3 DNA reads as TGTGCCAGCAGTCCCCCGGGACTCCAAGCCAATGAGCAGTTCTTC.

The CDR3 is CSAREAVDGQPQHF. The CDR3 DNA is TGCAGTGCTAGAGAGGCAGTTGATGGGCAGCCCCAGCATTTT. The chain combines TRBV20-1 with TRBJ1-5, with no clear D. This CDR3 has 14 residues. The V gene's germline CDR1 is DFQATT and CDR2 SNEGSKA (reference sequence). Trimming removed 0 bases from V and 7 bases from J, with 13 bases in between.

This clonotype was recorded many times. The rearrangement links TRBV6-5 to TRBJ2-7; weak D call: TRBD1 (6 bases). The CDR3 sequence is 14 residues long. CDR1 is MNHEY, CDR2 SVGAGI, per germline. Trimming left V 0 bases short and J 3 bases short, with 9 bases between. DNA for the CDR3: TGTGCCAGCAGTTACTCGTGGACAGACTACGAGCAGTACTTC. Translating gives CASSYSWTDYEQYF.

The chain joins TRBV11-3 to TRBJ2-5; tentatively, D is TRBD1 or TRBD2 (5 bases each). The V end lost 2 bases, the J end lost 5 bases, and 18 bases lay between the germline ends. Germline V gene lookup returns CDR1 SGHNT and CDR2 YENEEA. The CDR3 spans 16 residues. Written as DNA, the CDR3 is TGTGCCAGCAGCTTATCCGGGGCCCCCGGGTCGGAGACCCAGTACTTC. Protein sequence: CASSLSGAPGSETQYF.

This clonotype was counted only a few times. The chain is built from TRBV7-6 and TRBJ2-1; TRBD2 might be the D (5 bases). The germline V and J ends were trimmed by 0 bases and 4 bases, with 10 bases remaining between them. The CDR3 sequence is 15 residues long. In germline, CDR1 is SGHVS, CDR2 FNYEAQ. The CDR3 here is CASSLAEEGYNEQFF. The CDR3 DNA follows: TGTGCCAGCAGCTTAGCGGAGGAAGGGTACAATGAGCAGTTCTTC.

This sequence joins TRBV13 and TRBJ2-3, with D possibly being TRBD2 (6 bases). The CDR3 sequence is 16 residues long. Trimming pared 0 bases from V and 4 bases from J, leaving 14 bases between. The germline V gene encodes CDR1 PRHDT and CDR2 FYEKMQ (reference sequence). The CDR3 DNA reads TGTGCCAGCAGCTTAGGACTCCCGGAGGGCCCAGATACGCAGTATTTT. It translates to CASSLGLPEGPDTQYF.

V gene TRBV7-2 combines with J gene TRBJ2-7; no definite D call. In germline, CDR1 is SGHTA, CDR2 FQGNSA. V gave up 1 base and J gave up 4 bases, with 8 bases separating them. CDR3 size: 13 residues. CDR3 in amino acids: CASSLGSDYEQYV. CDR3 DNA sequence: TGTGCCAGCAGCTTAGGGAGCGATTACGAGCAGTACGTC.

With regard to this clonotype: The missing conserved phenylalanine or tryptophan at the end of this CDR3 makes a read error likely. This chain uses TRBV12-3 or TRBV12-4 with TRBJ2-2, with a tentative D call TRBD1 (5 bases). This CDR3 spans 15 amino acids. The ends were cut back, 6 bases at V and 3 bases at J, with 14 bases in the middle. The CDR3 reads CASSFSDRHTGELFL. The CDR3 nucleotides read TGTGCCAGCAGCTTCTCCGACAGACACACCGGGGAGCTGTTTTTA.

V is TRBV7-8 and J is TRBJ2-7; 9 bases are a match to TRBD1. The V gene's germline CDR1 is SGHVS and CDR2 FQNEAQ. Losses at the gene ends were 6 bases for V and 2 bases for J; bases not matched to a gene: 5. The CDR3 is made up of 14 amino acids. In DNA form, the CDR3 reads TGTGCCAGCAGGAGGACAGGGGTGGCCTACGAGCAGTACTTC. It yields the protein CASRRTGVAYEQYF.

The gene calls are TRBV25-1 and TRBJ2-5; D perhaps matches TRBD2 (5 bases). Germline-derived CDR1 and CDR2 are MGHDK and SYGVNS. V dropped 2 bases and J dropped 5 bases, with 18 bases sitting between them. The CDR3 has 16 residues. The CDR3 here is CASSEAWATGVETQYF. Here the CDR3 DNA reads TGTGCCAGCAGTGAAGCGTGGGCCACCGGGGTGGAGACCCAGTACTTC.

The gene calls are TRBV5-1 and TRBJ1-6, with a tentative D call TRBD1 (5 bases). Germline V lookup: CDR1 SGHRS, CDR2 YFSETQ. V dropped 6 bases and J dropped 10 bases, with 17 bases sitting between them. The CDR3 loop spans 14 amino acids. The CDR3 region has the DNA TGCGCCAGCAATACCGGGCCGGGGGGATCACCCCTCCACTTT. This encodes CASNTGPGGSPLHF. The full variable domain, rest sourced from reference TRBV5-1 and TRBJ1-6, is KAGVTQTPRYLIKTRGQQVTLSCSPISGHRSVSWYQQTPGQGLQFLFEYFSETQRNKGNFPGRFSGRQFSNSRSEMNVSTLELGDSALYLCASNTGPGGSPLHFGNGTRLTVT.

In its sample, this clonotype was seen many times. The V and J genes are TRBV28 and TRBJ2-7, with TRBD1 matching over 8 bases. Germline V CDR1 and CDR2: MDHEN, SYDVKM. The CDR3 length is 14 residues. J gave up 2 bases and V 5 bases, and 5 bases lay outside the gene matches. CDR3 sequence reads: CASSETGATYEQYV. DNA of the CDR3: TGTGCCAGCAGTGAGACAGGGGCGACCTACGAGCAGTACGTC.

This clonotype was seen once. This sequence joins TRBV5-1 and TRBJ2-7, with 7 bases identical to TRBD2. The CDR3 is 13 amino acids. V shed 3 bases and J 3 bases; nucleotides not matched to a gene: 3. Germline V gene sequence: CDR1 SGHRS, CDR2 YFSETQ. The CDR3, as DNA: TGCGCCAGCAGCTCGGGGGGAAACTACGAGCAGTACTTC. Its translation is CASSSGGNYEQYF.

This clonotype occurred many times. The chain links TRBV4-3 to TRBJ2-5, with TRBD2 identical over 13 bases. The ends lost 4 bases at V and 5 bases at J; junction bases unmatched: 4. Looked up from germline, CDR1 is LGHNA and CDR2 is YSLEER. The CDR3 contains 15 residues. CDR3 coding DNA: TGCGCCAGCAGCCGGATACTAGCGGGGGGGGAGACCCAGTACTTC. Its translation is CASSRILAGGETQYF.

This clonotype was detected only a few times. This chain joins TRBV7-9 and TRBJ1-1; D perhaps matches TRBD1 (5 bases). The CDR3 totals 13 residues. Germline CDR1 is SEHNR and CDR2 is FQNEAQ (reference sequence). Trimming pared 4 bases from V and 1 base from J, leaving 7 bases between. CDR3 sequence reads: CASSSGKNTEAFF. The CDR3 DNA follows: TGTGCCAGCAGCTCAGGGAAGAACACTGAAGCTTTCTTT. Full variable domain (missing parts from reference TRBV7-9 and TRBJ1-1): DTGVSQNPRHKITKRGQNVTFRCDPISEHNRLYWYRQTLGQGPEFLTYFQNEAQLEKSRLLSDRFSAERPKGSFSTLEIQRTEQGDSAMYLCASSSGKNTEAFFGQGTRLTVV.

This clonotype was counted ten times or more. The CDR3 nucleotides are TGTGCCAGCAAGAAACAGGGGATGAACACTGAAGCTTTCTTT. Protein product: CASKKQGMNTEAFF. This rearrangement joins TRBV7-2 to TRBJ1-1, with TRBD1 matching 7 bases. Germline lookup yields CDR1 SGHTA and CDR2 FQGNSA. After removal of 7 bases from V and 0 bases from J, the junction contained 5 bases not matched to a gene. The CDR3 sequence is 14 residues long.

This clonotype was found many times. The gene calls are TRBV11-2 and TRBJ1-6; TRBD1 is a possible D gene (5 bases). V was trimmed by 2 bases and J by 10 bases, leaving 9 bases between them. CDR1 is SGHAT, CDR2 FQNNGV, per germline. The CDR3 contains 13 residues. CDR3 sequence (DNA): TGTGCCAGCAGCTTACAAAGGGGATCACCCCTCCACTTT. It encodes CASSLQRGSPLHF. Looking up the rest from reference TRBV11-2 and TRBJ1-6 gives the full variable domain: EAGVAQSPRYKIIEKRQSVAFWCNPISGHATLYWYQQILGQGPKLLIQFQNNGVVDDSQLPKDRFSAERLKGVDSTLKIQPAKLEDSAVYLCASSLQRGSPLHFGNGTRLTVT.

The V gene is TRBV7-6, the J gene TRBJ1-2, with D unclear. Germline CDR1 and CDR2: SGHVS and FNYEAQ. V lost 4 bases and J lost 7, with 10 bases in between. The CDR3 sequence is 12 residues long. The chain's CDR3 is CASSSPLGGYTF. The CDR3 DNA reads TGTGCCAGCAGCTCACCGTTGGGTGGCTACACCTTC.

The J gene is TRBJ1-1, the V gene TRBV7-9; the match to TRBD1 covers 8 bases. The CDR3 length is 14 residues. Per the germline V gene, CDR1 is SEHNR and CDR2 is FQNEAQ (reference sequence). The V gene end was trimmed by 2 bases and the J gene end by 5 bases; junction bases not matched to a gene: 4. This CDR3 reads CASSLRQGITEAFF. In DNA form, the CDR3 reads TGTGCCAGCAGCTTAAGACAGGGGATAACTGAAGCTTTCTTT.

The sample holds many counts of this clonotype. V and J are TRBV3-1 and TRBJ2-1; D is unclear. Germline assignment: CDR1 LGHDT and CDR2 YNNKEL (reference sequence). The ends were cut back, 1 base at V and 7 bases at J, with 17 bases in the middle. The CDR3 totals 16 residues. Here the CDR3 reads CASSQGVSWQVNEQFF. CDR3 nucleotide sequence: TGTGCCAGCAGCCAAGGGGTAAGCTGGCAGGTGAATGAGCAGTTCTTC.

This clonotype was counted once. A much larger clone differs by one base, so this may be a read error. V usage is TRBV4-3 and J usage is TRBJ2-2; the match to TRBD1 covers 7 bases. This CDR3 is built from 16 residues. J lost 5 bases, V lost 4 bases, and 10 bases had no gene match. CDR1 and CDR2 (germline): LGHNA, YSLEER. The CDR3 bases are TGCGCCAGCAGCCTAGAATGGGCAGGGGGTACCGGGGAGCTGTTTTTT. Its translation: CASSLEWAGGTGELFF.

A note on this clonotype: A much larger clone is a single base away; this may be a read error. This chain links TRBV20-1 with TRBJ1-5; weak D call: TRBD1 (5 bases). The CDR3 totals 13 residues. Germline V gives CDR1 DFQATT, CDR2 SNEGSKA (reference sequence). DNA for the CDR3: TGCAGTGCTAGCGGACAAAGCAATCAGCACCAGCATTTT. Translation: CSASGQSNQHQHF.

The chain links TRBV6-6 to TRBJ1-1, with D possibly TRBD1 on 5 matching bases. The V gene lost 7 bases and the J gene lost 1 base, with 10 bases spanning the gap. This CDR3 has 13 residues. Germline CDR1 and CDR2: MNHNY and SVGAGI (reference sequence). CDR3 residues: CASTLTENTEAFF. CDR3 DNA: TGTGCCAGCACCCTGACAGAGAACACTGAAGCTTTCTTT.

This clonotype was detected only once. The junction differs from germline at one of its ends, possibly a read error. This rearrangement joins TRBV6-2 or TRBV6-3 to TRBJ1-5; D is perhaps TRBD1 (6 bases). This CDR3 comprises 17 residues. Germline lookup yields CDR1 MNHEY and CDR2 SVGEGT. CDR3: CSSIGTSPPGSNQPQHF. CDR3 sequence (DNA): TGTTCCAGCATAGGGACATCACCCCCGGGAAGCAATCAGCCCCAGCATTTT.